This T cell receptor (beta chain) was documented in a study of blood T cells in healthy people across ages. Per sample, at least 5.5 micrograms of total RNA were extracted. The length of the CDR3 is 16 residues. With V trimmed by 4 bases and J by 6 bases, 10 bases remained unmatched. Per germline, CDR1 KGHDR and CDR2 SFDVKD. The second PCR ran roughly 6 to 11 cycles with a sample-barcoded 5' primer and J-beta primers. Tags on each cDNA molecule came from a template-switch adaptor with 12 random nucleotides. From the 5' RACE reads, TCRdb called clonotypes with MiXCR, one entry per CDR3 protein. The sample records hundreds of thousands of distinct CDR3 sequences, roughly 41% being singletons.

This clonotype was obtained from a woman in her fifties or sixties in good health. Sequencing was done on a sample of blood. V gene TRBV24-1 combines with J gene TRBJ2-3; TRBD2 matches at 9 bases. For the CDR3, the DNA is TGTGCCACCAGTGACCTTAATAGCGGGAGCGTGGATACGCAGTATTTT. It codes for CATSDLNSGSVDTQYF.